This TCR beta chain was captured by sequencing in a study of shared clonotypes between healthy human individuals. Study-wide context: The study used three CD4 naive, three CD4 memory, two CD8 naive and one CD8 memory plate per donor.

Terminally differentiated effector memory CD45RA+ cells were excluded from the naive CD8 cells, which were CD45RO-negative and positively selected for CCR7. Across several immunoSEQ plates, the genomic DNA of each subset was split evenly. Data came from immunoSEQ multiplex PCR; TCRdb stores just in-frame clones and leaves some out. Among over 2 million clones listed, about 95% were seen once. Germline CDR1 is GTSNPN and CDR2 is SVGIG (reference sequence). V shed 0 bases and J shed 5 bases, with 20 bases lying between them. CDR3 length equals 17 residues. This chain uses TRBV30 with TRBJ2-1; D gene uncertain. The sequenced material came from naive CD8+ T cells sorted from blood. This clonotype was obtained from a man between 18 and 29 years old in good health. The CDR3 bases are TGTGCCTGGAGTGTACGACCGGCCCGGATCCCCCACAATGAGCAGTTCTTC. Its protein product is CAWSVRPARIPHNEQFF. The whole variable domain, remainder taken from reference TRBV30 and TRBJ2-1, is SQTIHQWPATLVQPVGSPLSLECTVEGTSNPNLYWYRQAAGRGLQLLFYSVGIGQISSEVPQNLSASRPQDRQFILSSKKLLLSDSGFYLCAWSVRPARIPHNEQFFGPGTRLTVL.